The 30 T cell receptor beta chains below come from one sample, sequenced in a study of CD8 T cells in ankylosing spondylitis. For these receptors, no antigen is known. Study-wide points: Ankylosing spondylitis blood appeared to carry a characteristic TCR beta motif of fewer than 10 highly homologous variants.

TCRdb passed the 5' RACE reads through MiXCR, listing each CDR3 protein once. The table lists 200,000 to 250,000 distinct CDR3 sequences, 6% to 8.5% of them singletons, with 11% to 15% in the top ten. Sequenced sample: blood, either unsorted or a sorted T cell fraction (not recorded which). Every receptor here comes from a male donor with ankylosing spondylitis.

The sample holds a few counts of this clonotype. This sequence joins TRBV4-2 and TRBJ2-5; D not resolved. V was clipped by 5 bases and J by 9 bases, with 4 bases between them. Germline values: CDR1 LGHNA, CDR2 YNFKEQ. The CDR3 sequence is 9 residues long. CDR3 DNA: TGTGCCAGCAGCGGGCCCCAGTACTTC. Translation: CASSGPQYF.

The genes are TRBV18 and TRBJ2-5; 9 bases agree with TRBD1. The CDR3 is 16 amino acids. The junction had 7 bases not matched to a gene; V was cut back by 0 bases and J by 5 bases. Germline assignment: CDR1 KGHSH and CDR2 LQKENI. CDR3 DNA: TGTGCCAGCTCACCACCGGAGGGACAGGGACGGGAGACCCAGTACTTC. This translates into CASSPPEGQGRETQYF. Variable domain in full (rest from reference TRBV18 and TRBJ2-5): NAGVMQNPRHLVRRRGQEARLRCSPMKGHSHVYWYRQLPEEGLKFMVYLQKENIIDESGMPKERFSAEFPKEGPSILRIQQVVRGDSAAYFCASSPPEGQGRETQYFGPGTRLLVL.

This clonotype was counted many times. The J gene is TRBJ2-3, the V gene TRBV27; 8 bases are a match to TRBD1. This CDR3 has 15 residues. Germline V gene data show CDR1 as MNHEY and CDR2 as SMNVEV (reference sequence). After removal of 1 base from V and 6 bases from J, the junction contained 6 bases not matched to a gene. In nucleotides, the CDR3 is TGTGCCAGCAGTTTATATCCAAGGACAGGGGATACGCAGTATTTT. Its protein product is CASSLYPRTGDTQYF.

This clonotype appeared many times. In DNA form, the CDR3 reads TGCGCCAGCAGCCAAGATGGCGAGGGTAACACTGAAGCTTTCTTT. It specifies CASSQDGEGNTEAFF. This rearrangement joins TRBV4-3 to TRBJ1-1; D call uncertain. CDR1 is LGHNA, CDR2 YSLEER, per germline. V shed 0 bases and J shed 2 bases, with 10 bases lying between them. There are 15 residues in the CDR3.

Many counts were recorded for this clonotype. The rearrangement joins TRBV2 to TRBJ1-5; no clear D gene. Germline assignment: CDR1 SNHLY and CDR2 FYNNEI. This CDR3 has 15 amino acids. The germline V and J ends were trimmed by 0 bases and 4 bases, with 10 bases remaining between them. CDR3 bases: TGTGCCAGCAGTGAAGCGATACAACTAAATCAGCCCCAGCATTTT. It yields the protein CASSEAIQLNQPQHF.

This clonotype has at least ten counts. The chain couples TRBV12-3 or TRBV12-4 to TRBJ2-3; D ambiguous. This CDR3 has 13 amino acids. The V gene lost 4 bases and the J gene lost 3 bases, with 8 bases spanning the gap. CDR3 in DNA: TGTGCCAGCAGTTCGATAAGGACAGATACGCAGTATTTT. It codes for CASSSIRTDTQYF.

Turning to this clonotype: A much bigger clone sits one base away, suggesting this may be a read error. The V gene is TRBV28, the J gene TRBJ2-3, with 12 nucleotides matching TRBD2. The CDR3 loop spans 17 amino acids. Germline V gene data show CDR1 as MDHEN and CDR2 as SYDVKM. Written as DNA, the CDR3 is TGTGCCAGCAATCTGCTAGCGGGGGGGCGGGGCACAGGTACGCAGTATTTT. It codes for CASNLLAGGRGTGTQYF.

In this sample, this clonotype turned up a few times. The rearrangement joins TRBV27 to TRBJ2-1; 10 nucleotides align to TRBD2. The CDR3 consists of 15 residues. Per germline, CDR1 MNHEY and CDR2 SMNVEV (reference sequence). V shed 4 bases and J 10 bases; nucleotides not matched to a gene: 10. In DNA, the CDR3 is TGTGCCAGCAGTTCCGTAGCGGGGGGCCCTAAGGAGCAGTTCTTC. Residues: CASSSVAGGPKEQFF.

This clonotype has only a few counts. The chain has TRBV4-2 and TRBJ1-6; D is ambiguous. CDR3 size: 18 residues. With 7 bases removed from V and 0 bases from J, the gap between germline ends came to 19 bases. CDR1 is LGHNA and CDR2 is YNFKEQ in the germline V gene. In nucleotides, the CDR3 is TGTGCCAGCACCCACCACCCCAGGCCGAGCTCCTATAATTCACCCCTCCACTTT. This gives the protein CASTHHPRPSSYNSPLHF.

The V gene is TRBV20-1, the J gene TRBJ2-7; the match to TRBD1 covers 7 bases. Germline loops: CDR1 DFQATT, CDR2 SNEGSKA (reference sequence). The V gene end was trimmed by 4 bases and the J gene end by 0 bases; junction bases not matched to a gene: 6. The CDR3 runs to 14 residues. CDR3 sequence reads: CSATTGIPSYEQYF. In nucleotides, the CDR3 is TGCAGTGCTACGACAGGGATCCCCTCCTACGAGCAGTACTTC.

This clonotype was recorded many times. This chain links TRBV25-1 with TRBJ2-2; D is perhaps TRBD1 or TRBD2 (5 bases each). V was pared by 1 base and J by 5 bases, with 17 bases between. Germline V CDR1 and CDR2: MGHDK, SYGVNS. This CDR3 comprises 17 residues. The CDR3 here is CASSEFLLGVRTGELFF. Written as DNA, the CDR3 is TGTGCCAGCAGTGAATTTCTCTTGGGGGTACGGACCGGGGAGCTGTTTTTT.

This clonotype was recorded many times. The chain employs TRBV9 and TRBJ2-1; 15 bases are shared with TRBD2. There are 16 residues in the CDR3. With 6 bases clipped from V and 8 bases from J, the junction kept 9 bases outside the gene matches. Looked up from germline, CDR1 is SGDLS and CDR2 is YYNGEE. The CDR3 spells CASTRGLAGGRDEQFF. In DNA, the CDR3 is TGTGCCAGCACCCGAGGACTAGCGGGGGGGAGAGATGAGCAGTTCTTC.

The chain joins TRBV7-9 to TRBJ1-1; 7 positions match TRBD1. V lost 5 bases and J lost 0; bases outside the gene matches: 9. CDR1 and CDR2 (germline): SEHNR, FQNEAQ (reference sequence). The CDR3 consists of 16 residues. The CDR3 reads CASSHKDRPMNTEAFF. CDR3 sequence (DNA): TGTGCCAGCAGCCATAAGGACAGGCCTATGAACACTGAAGCTTTCTTT.

The chain recombines TRBV29-1 with TRBJ2-7; no definite D call. This CDR3 has 14 amino acids. V dropped 4 bases and J dropped 6 bases, with 19 bases sitting between them. Per germline, CDR1 SQVTM and CDR2 ANQGSEA. The CDR3: CSVGSAAQNREQYF. CDR3 nucleotide sequence: TGCAGCGTTGGGTCGGCGGCCCAGAACCGCGAGCAGTACTTC.

This clonotype appeared many times. The V and J genes are TRBV28 and TRBJ1-3, with 7 bases identical to TRBD1. The germline V gene has CDR1 MDHEN and CDR2 SYDVKM. The CDR3 contains 14 residues. The trim removed 6 bases at V and 2 bases at J, leaving 4 bases unmatched. As DNA, the CDR3 is TGTGCCAGCAGGACTACAGGGGCTGGAAACACCATATATTTT. Encoded protein: CASRTTGAGNTIYF. Full variable domain (outside the CDR3, taken from reference TRBV28 and TRBJ1-3): DVKVTQSSRYLVKRTGEKVFLECVQDMDHENMFWYRQDPGLGLRLIYFSYDVKMKEKGDIPEGYSVSREKKERFSLILESASTNQTSMYLCASRTTGAGNTIYFGEGSWLTVV.

This clonotype was observed a handful of times. The chain is built from TRBV5-6 and TRBJ1-5; no firm D call. The CDR3 covers 14 residues. Germline CDR1 and CDR2: SGHDT and YYEEEE. Trimming pared 0 bases from V and 4 bases from J, leaving 8 bases between. The CDR3 is CASSLATGNQPQHF. The CDR3 DNA reads TGTGCCAGCAGCTTGGCCACGGGAAATCAGCCCCAGCATTTT.

This clonotype was seen at least ten times. J is TRBJ1-1 and V is TRBV12-3 or TRBV12-4; D gene ambiguous. The ends were cut back, 7 bases at V and 10 bases at J, with 4 bases in the middle. The CDR3 length is 8 residues. This chain's CDR3 is CASNGAFF. CDR3 bases: TGTGCCAGCAATGGAGCTTTCTTT.

This clonotype has ten or more counts. This chain joins TRBV28 and TRBJ2-3; TRBD2 might be the D (5 bases). V dropped 5 bases and J dropped 5 bases, with 17 bases sitting between them. The CDR3 covers 15 residues. The germline CDR1 and CDR2 sequences are MDHEN and SYDVKM. CDR3 protein: CASSPPEGVGDTQYF. The DNA of the CDR3 is TGTGCCAGCAGTCCACCCGAGGGAGTTGGAGATACGCAGTATTTT.

Ten or more counts support this clonotype. V is TRBV6-2 or TRBV6-3 and J is TRBJ2-2; a possible D gene is TRBD1 (6 bases). From germline, CDR1 is MNHEY and CDR2 SVGEGT. The ends were cut back, 6 bases at V and 4 bases at J, with 18 bases in the middle. The CDR3 runs 16 residues. CDR3 sequence: CASRPRTARTTGELFF. The DNA for the CDR3 is TGTGCCAGCAGACCCCGGACAGCGAGAACCACCGGGGAGCTGTTTTTT.

This sequence joins TRBV5-6 and TRBJ1-2; D is unclear. CDR1 and CDR2 (germline): SGHDT, YYEEEE. V lost 1 base to trimming and J lost 2 bases, with 12 bases between them. CDR3 length: 15 residues. The CDR3 coding sequence is TGTGCCAGCAGCTTGAGAGGGTGGGCCAACTATGGCTACACCTTC. This gives the protein CASSLRGWANYGYTF.

The V and J genes are TRBV19 and TRBJ2-1; 11 bases map to TRBD2. The CDR3 sequence is 19 residues long. The trim removed 4 bases at V and 0 bases at J, leaving 11 bases unmatched. Germline V CDR1 and CDR2: LNHDA, SQIVND (reference sequence). In nucleotides, the CDR3 is TGTGCCAGTAGTACAAGGGCTAGCGGGGGGACGAGCTCCTACAATGAGCAGTTCTTC. It yields the protein CASSTRASGGTSSYNEQFF.

This clonotype has a handful of counts. This chain connects TRBV11-3 to TRBJ2-4; D ambiguous. The V gene lost 1 base and the J gene lost 8 bases, with 18 bases spanning the gap. CDR3 length equals 16 residues. The germline gives CDR1 SGHNT, CDR2 YENEEA. The CDR3 is CASSLGPGDVRDIQYF. CDR3 DNA: TGTGCCAGCAGCTTAGGCCCAGGCGACGTTCGGGACATTCAGTACTTC.

The chain joins TRBV20-1 to TRBJ1-2; TRBD1 is a possible D gene (5 bases). The CDR3 has 15 amino acids. Germline lookup yields CDR1 DFQATT and CDR2 SNEGSKA (reference sequence). Trimming removed 2 bases at V and 7 bases at J, with 20 bases between. The CDR3 sequence: CSARIEGERPGGYTF. CDR3 in DNA: TGCAGTGCTAGAATCGAAGGGGAGAGACCGGGTGGCTACACCTTC.

This clonotype was counted at least ten times. The chain joins TRBV12-3 or TRBV12-4 to TRBJ2-3, with a possible D match to TRBD2 (6 bases). The CDR3 has 15 residues. V was trimmed by 7 bases and J by 0 bases, leaving 14 bases between them. The CDR3 region is CASTPRDSSTDTQYF. The CDR3 DNA is TGTGCCAGCACCCCACGGGACTCTAGCACAGATACGCAGTATTTT.

This clonotype was recorded at least ten times. CDR3 sequence (DNA): TGCGCCAGCAGAGCTTGGATAGGACTACCTACCGGCGGGGAGCTGTTTTTT. This encodes CASRAWIGLPTGGELFF. The chain recombines TRBV5-1 with TRBJ2-2; perhaps TRBD2 as D (6 bases). Between the trimmed V and J ends, which lost 5 bases and 7 bases, there was a span of 24 bases. Germline V gives CDR1 SGHRS, CDR2 YFSETQ. The CDR3 runs to 17 residues.

This clonotype was observed many times. The V call is TRBV7-9, the J call TRBJ2-5, with TRBD1 matching over 10 bases. Germline values: CDR1 SEHNR, CDR2 FQNEAQ (reference sequence). This CDR3 comprises 17 residues. The trim removed 1 base at V and 1 base at J, leaving 6 bases unmatched. This CDR3 reads CASSLVLGQGPQETQYF. DNA of the CDR3: TGTGCCAGCAGCTTAGTGTTGGGACAGGGGCCCCAAGAGACCCAGTACTTC.

This clonotype was seen repeatedly, ten times or more. The DNA of the CDR3 is TGTGCCAGCAGTCCAATTGGTGGGGGGGGTATGGGGGTAGAGAATCAGCCCCAGCATTTT. Translating gives CASSPIGGGGMGVENQPQHF. The rearrangement joins TRBV28 to TRBJ1-5; perhaps TRBD1 as D (5 bases). Germline CDR1 is MDHEN and CDR2 is SYDVKM. V was clipped by 5 bases and J by 4 bases, with 30 bases between them. CDR3 length equals 20 residues.

This clonotype was observed a few times. The V call is TRBV4-3, the J call TRBJ2-6; TRBD2 might be the D (5 bases). Looked up from germline, CDR1 is LGHNA and CDR2 is YSLEER. The CDR3 covers 17 residues. V lost 1 base and J 1 base, leaving 11 bases between the germline ends. The CDR3 region has the DNA TGCGCCAGCAGCCAAGGGCTTACGGGGTCTGGGGCCAACGTCCTGACTTTC. It specifies CASSQGLTGSGANVLTF.

V usage is TRBV6-2 or TRBV6-3 and J usage is TRBJ2-1; 9 bases are shared with TRBD1. CDR1 is MNHEY and CDR2 is SVGEGT in the germline V gene. The V gene end was trimmed by 10 bases and the J gene end by 4 bases; junction bases not matched to a gene: 11. This CDR3 is built from 15 residues. For the CDR3, the DNA is TGTGCCACCCAACTTCTGGACAGGGGTTACAATGAGCAGTTCTTC. The encoded protein is CATQLLDRGYNEQFF.

V is TRBV7-9 and J is TRBJ2-7, with D perhaps given as TRBD1 or TRBD2 (5 bases each). The germline V gene has CDR1 SEHNR and CDR2 FQNEAQ (reference sequence). Deletions cut 5 bases from V and 2 bases from J, with 16 bases between. There are 15 residues in the CDR3. The DNA of the CDR3 is TGTGCCAGCAGCCACGGGACGGTATCTCCCTACGAGCAGTACTTC. Protein product: CASSHGTVSPYEQYF.